This T cell receptor beta chain stems from a study of blood T cell repertoires in COVID-19. Profiling relied on immunoSEQ multiplex PCR, and the TCRdb table lists in-frame clones only, not all of them. The sample shows more than 300,000 clones, 88% of them seen only once. Germline V gene data show CDR1 as MDHEN and CDR2 as SYDVKM. Trimming took 6 bases from V and 4 from J, leaving 15 bases between them. The CDR3 runs to 14 residues. This clone was detected a few times. The sequence was collected from a woman aged 30 to 39 with COVID-19, enrolled during active disease. The sequenced material came from peripheral blood. The rearrangement links TRBV28 to TRBJ1-1; D ambiguous. This chain's CDR3 is CASSPEILATEAFF. DNA of the CDR3: TGTGCCAGCAGCCCGGAAATACTAGCCACTGAAGCTTTCTTT.